This record covers a single TCR beta chain. Its specificity is unknown. PCR used 60 Vbeta primers and 13 Jbeta primers. Some clones are missing from TCRdb's copy, which holds only in-frame ones; the method was immunoSEQ multiplex PCR. The sample lists 100,000 to 150,000 clones; approximately 87% were seen once. This CDR3 is 16 amino acids long. The V gene's germline CDR1 is MGHRA and CDR2 YSYEKL. J was trimmed by 7 bases and V by 0 bases; bases with no gene match: 9. The data are from a study of cytomegalovirus exposure and HLA in healthy donors. Points from the study as a whole: Available immune exposure information covered CMV serostatus only. Per a later analysis, 16,951 TCR beta sequences showed association with HLA alleles at 0.05 false discovery rate. In an earlier analysis, productive rearrangement rates for most beta V segments clustered near 87% or 30%.

The chain uses TRBV4-1 and TRBJ2-1; 7 bases are shared with TRBD1. The TCR sequence derives from a man younger than 35 in good health and CMV-seropositive. The sequenced material came from PBMCs. The CDR3 sequence: CASSQDGGQLGNEQFF. The CDR3 DNA reads as TGCGCCAGCAGCCAAGATGGGGGACAGCTGGGGAATGAGCAGTTCTTC.